What follows are 5 T cell receptor beta chains derived from one specimen sequenced in a study of blood T cell repertoires in COVID-19. Profiled with immunoSEQ multiplex PCR; TCRdb holds only in-frame clones, not every one. Here the sample spans 150,000 to 190,000 clones, 85% being singletons. The sample comprised peripheral blood. Receptors originate from a woman between 55 and 75 years old with COVID-19, enrolled during active disease.

The gene calls are TRBV3-1 (or the pseudogene TRBV3-2) and TRBJ1-1; 7 nucleotides align to TRBD1. The CDR3 length is 14 residues. Per germline, CDR1 LGHDT and CDR2 YNNKEL (reference sequence). J was trimmed by 0 bases and V by 4 bases; bases with no gene match: 2. CDR3: CASSRGTVNTEAFF. The CDR3 DNA reads TGTGCCAGCAGCCGGGGGACAGTGAACACTGAAGCTTTCTTT.

The chain employs TRBV19 and TRBJ1-3; the match to TRBD1 covers 7 bases. This CDR3 is 16 amino acids long. The germline V gene has CDR1 LNHDA and CDR2 SQIVND (reference sequence). Losses at the gene ends were 10 bases for V and 0 bases for J; bases not matched to a gene: 12. CDR3 residues: CATTVRGAASGNTIYF. DNA of the CDR3: TGTGCCACCACCGTCAGGGGGGCTGCCTCTGGAAACACCATATATTTT.

The rearrangement joins TRBV11-2 to TRBJ2-2; D call uncertain. Trimming stripped 5 bases from V and 6 bases from J, with 10 bases between. CDR3 length equals 13 residues. The germline CDR1 and CDR2 sequences are SGHAT and FQNNGV. CDR3 sequence (DNA): TGTGCCAGCAGCGAGGTTGTGGCCGGGGAGCTGTTTTTT. It encodes CASSEVVAGELFF.

The rearrangement links TRBV3-1 (or the pseudogene TRBV3-2) to TRBJ2-1, with 8 bases identical to TRBD2. The CDR3 extends over 13 amino acids. Per the germline V gene, CDR1 is LGHDT and CDR2 is YNNKEL (reference sequence). Trimming cost V 1 base and J 7 bases; bases outside gene matches: 0. The CDR3 region is CASSQVAGNEQFF. The CDR3 coding sequence is TGTGCCAGCAGCCAAGTAGCGGGGAATGAGCAGTTCTTC.

The chain has TRBV2 and TRBJ1-5; D gene unclear. The CDR3 extends over 13 amino acids. Germline V gene data show CDR1 as SNHLY and CDR2 as FYNNEI. Trimming shortened V by 6 bases and J by 2 bases, and 8 bases separated the two germline ends. The CDR3 protein is CASSGERNQPQHF. The CDR3 DNA is TGTGCCAGCAGCGGGGAGCGCAATCAGCCCCAGCATTTT.